This TCR beta chain was sequenced in a study of blood T cell repertoires in COVID-19 (TCRdb year 2020). In terms of the full investigation: Samples from collaborators originated in the United States, Italy and Spain and spanned both the acute and convalescent phases of COVID-19. The material from the prospective study consisted of cDNA or gDNA derived from T cells, B-cell-depleted T cells, or PBMCs. Subjects who had been exposed to COVID-19, were actively infected with it, or had recovered from it provided the deeply sampled blood TCRbeta repertoires that made up the dataset. The repertoires were released in a freely available public database intended as a resource for research on the immune response to SARS-CoV-2. Samples were obtained from the ongoing ImmuneRACE study (first 160 participants) and from about 1,300 subjects provided by 6 global collaborators. A de-identified subject ID, COVID-19 status, age in years and sex were almost always included in the sample metadata. Where HLA class I and class II types were available, the types were taken from metadata supplied by the sample provider, not from assay-based typing.

The research as a whole found: The amount of clinical and demographic metadata varied by source and participant and was provided uncurated.

Each collaborating institution followed its own protocols to collect whole blood in K2EDTA tubes. Collaborator samples were shipped for TCRbeta analysis as frozen whole blood, isolated PBMCs, or DNA extracted from either sample type. Note on this clone: Its antigen is currently not known. The record has no base qualities; no much larger clone is one base away.

TCRbeta CDR3 regions were amplified from genomic DNA using the immunoSEQ Assay, a bias-controlled multiplex PCR. Turning to the authors' computational methods: Within the assay, amplification of reference gene primers was used to estimate how many nucleated cells each sample contained. To quantify the absolute abundance of each unique TCRbeta CDR3 rearrangement, sequence reads were collapsed and filtered. Productive Simpson clonality was computed per sample as the square root of Simpson's diversity index over productive rearrangements. TCRdb took over this immuneACCESS table, retaining in-frame rearrangements with V and J assigned. Such tables are incomplete; in checked studies, under half of the missing clones stem from an unresolved V gene, and the remainder is unexplained. The D gene and trimming were derived from the DNA, and the V and J assignments and clone size from that table. The sample table contains about 78,000 clones; only one count was recorded for more than 75% of them. Around 1.9% of the sample is in the top ten clones.

Sample: peripheral blood. This clonotype was obtained from a woman in her sixties or seventies with acute or convalescent COVID-19.

In nucleotides, the sequence is TGTGCCAGCAGCTCCTCGGGACAGACCACAGATACGCAGTATTTT. Its protein product is CASSSSGQTTDTQYF. The chain joins TRBV5-4 to TRBJ2-3, with 7 bases matching TRBD1. Reading the germline V gene (reference sequence) gives CDR1 SGHNT and CDR2 YYREEE. The CDR3 numbers 15 residues from cysteine through phenylalanine. The only DNA kept is the CDR3, 45 bases in frame from the first base. Trimming removed 3 bases from V and 2 bases from J; the gene matches leave 6 bases unexplained.